Below are 2 T cell receptor beta chains sequenced from a single sample in a study of blood T cell repertoires in COVID-19 (dated by TCRdb to about 2020). Library method: the immunoSEQ multiplex PCR assay. TCRdb stores this immuneACCESS table with in-frame sequences only. Part of the clones is absent; in the studies checked, under half of the shortfall reflects unresolved V genes, and no reason is known for the rest. This sample holds about 320,000 clones; approximately 91% were observed only once. The ten largest clonotypes hold 4.5% to 5.5% of the sample. Sample: PBMCs or T cells enriched from blood (not recorded which). The receptors here all came from a man in his sixties who had recovered from COVID-19.

V and J are TRBV19 and TRBJ2-4, with 10 bases lining up with TRBD2. CDR1 and CDR2 (germline): LNHDA, SQIVND (reference sequence). The CDR3 length is 18 residues. J was trimmed by 0 bases and V by 3 bases; bases with no gene match: 8. The CDR3: CASSMGTLAGGAKNIQYF. CDR3 nucleotide sequence: TGTGCCAGTAGTATGGGGACCTTAGCGGGAGGAGCCAAAAACATTCAGTACTTC.

The chain has TRBV6-2 or TRBV6-3 and TRBJ2-3; 8 nucleotides match TRBD2. The V and J ends lost 6 bases and 4 bases, in that order; junction bases with no gene match: 9. This CDR3 is 15 amino acids long. CDR1 is MNHEY and CDR2 is SVGEGT in the germline V gene. The CDR3 region has the DNA TGTGCCAGCAGCCCCCGGACTAGCACCGCAGATACGCAGTATTTT. Amino acids: CASSPRTSTADTQYF.